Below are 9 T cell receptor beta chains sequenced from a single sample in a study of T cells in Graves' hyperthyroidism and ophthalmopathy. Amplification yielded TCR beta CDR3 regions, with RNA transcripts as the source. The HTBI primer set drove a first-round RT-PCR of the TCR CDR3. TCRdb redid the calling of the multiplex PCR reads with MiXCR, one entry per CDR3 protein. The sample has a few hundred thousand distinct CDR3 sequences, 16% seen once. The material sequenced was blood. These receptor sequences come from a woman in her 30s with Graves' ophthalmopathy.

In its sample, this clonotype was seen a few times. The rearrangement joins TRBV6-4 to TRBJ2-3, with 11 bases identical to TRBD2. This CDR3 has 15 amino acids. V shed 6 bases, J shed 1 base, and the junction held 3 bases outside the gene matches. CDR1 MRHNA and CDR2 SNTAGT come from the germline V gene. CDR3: CASSETSGGTDTQYF. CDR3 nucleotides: TGTGCCAGCAGCGAGACTAGCGGGGGCACAGATACGCAGTATTTT.

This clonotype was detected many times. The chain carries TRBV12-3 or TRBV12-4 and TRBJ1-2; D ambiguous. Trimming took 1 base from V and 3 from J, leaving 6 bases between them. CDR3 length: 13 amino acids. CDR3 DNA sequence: TGTGCCAGCAGTTTAGTATCCGACTATGGCTACACCTTC. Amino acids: CASSLVSDYGYTF.

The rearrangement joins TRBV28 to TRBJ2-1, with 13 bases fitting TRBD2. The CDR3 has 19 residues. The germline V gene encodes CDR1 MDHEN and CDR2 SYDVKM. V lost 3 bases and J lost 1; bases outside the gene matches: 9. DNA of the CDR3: TGTGCCAGCAGTTTCCCAGGACTAGCGGGAGTAAGGTCCTACAATGAGCAGTTCTTC. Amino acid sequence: CASSFPGLAGVRSYNEQFF.

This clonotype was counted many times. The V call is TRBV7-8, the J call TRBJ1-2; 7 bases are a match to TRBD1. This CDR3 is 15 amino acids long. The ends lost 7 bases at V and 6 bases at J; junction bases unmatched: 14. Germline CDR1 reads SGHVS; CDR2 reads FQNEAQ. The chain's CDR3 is CASTLSLGTANGYTF. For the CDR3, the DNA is TGTGCCAGCACGCTTTCCTTAGGGACAGCGAATGGCTACACCTTC.

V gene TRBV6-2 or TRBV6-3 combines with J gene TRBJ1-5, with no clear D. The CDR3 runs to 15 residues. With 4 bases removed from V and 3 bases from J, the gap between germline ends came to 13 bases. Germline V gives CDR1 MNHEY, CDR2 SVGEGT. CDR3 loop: CASSSRHSTNQPQHF. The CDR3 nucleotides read TGTGCCAGCAGTTCGAGACATAGCACCAATCAGCCCCAGCATTTT.

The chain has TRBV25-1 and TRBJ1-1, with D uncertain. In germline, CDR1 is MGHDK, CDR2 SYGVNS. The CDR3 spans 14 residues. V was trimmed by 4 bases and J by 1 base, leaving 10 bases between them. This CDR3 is CASSGEAKNTEAFF. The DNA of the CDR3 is TGTGCCAGCAGTGGCGAGGCCAAGAACACTGAAGCTTTCTTT.

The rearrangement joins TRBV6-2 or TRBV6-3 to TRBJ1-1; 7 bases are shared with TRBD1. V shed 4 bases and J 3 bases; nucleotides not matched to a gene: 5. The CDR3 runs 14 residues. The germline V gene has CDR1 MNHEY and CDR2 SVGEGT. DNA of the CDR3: TGTGCCAGCAGTTTCCTCGACAGGGACACTGAAGCTTTCTTT. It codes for CASSFLDRDTEAFF.

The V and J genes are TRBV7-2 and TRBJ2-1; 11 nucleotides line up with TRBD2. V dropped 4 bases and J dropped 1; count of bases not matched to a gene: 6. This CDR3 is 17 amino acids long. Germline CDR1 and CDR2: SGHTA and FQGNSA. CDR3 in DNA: TGTGCCAGCAGCTCCCTTTTAGCGGGAGGGTCCTACAATGAGCAGTTCTTC. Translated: CASSSLLAGGSYNEQFF.

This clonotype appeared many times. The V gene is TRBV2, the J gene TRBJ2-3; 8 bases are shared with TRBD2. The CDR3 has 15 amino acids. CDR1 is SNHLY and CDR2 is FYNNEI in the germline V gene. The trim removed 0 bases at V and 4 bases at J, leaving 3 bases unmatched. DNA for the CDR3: TGTGCCAGCAGTGAAGCTAGCGGGAACGCAGATACGCAGTATTTT. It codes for CASSEASGNADTQYF.